Sequencing of this TCR beta chain was carried out in a study of blood T cell repertoires in COVID-19. Study overall: Samples representing acute and convalescent COVID-19 were sourced from the United States, Italy and Spain. From T cells, B-cell-depleted T cells, or PBMCs came the material, which was cDNA or gDNA.

The method was immunoSEQ multiplex PCR; TCRdb's version includes in-frame clones alone and lacks a portion of them. This sample has under 500,000 clones, with around 89% found just once. V lost 2 bases, J lost 4 bases, and 7 bases stayed unmatched. Germline V gene sequence: CDR1 MNHEY, CDR2 SVGAGI. The length of the CDR3 is 15 residues. Material: peripheral blood. This TCR was sampled from a woman in her twenties or thirties with acute or convalescent COVID-19. The chain carries TRBV6-5 and TRBJ2-7, with 8 bases matching TRBD1. CDR3 DNA sequence: TGTGCCAGCAGTTACAATGGACAGGGAGGTTACGAGCAGTACTTC. Its protein is CASSYNGQGGYEQYF.